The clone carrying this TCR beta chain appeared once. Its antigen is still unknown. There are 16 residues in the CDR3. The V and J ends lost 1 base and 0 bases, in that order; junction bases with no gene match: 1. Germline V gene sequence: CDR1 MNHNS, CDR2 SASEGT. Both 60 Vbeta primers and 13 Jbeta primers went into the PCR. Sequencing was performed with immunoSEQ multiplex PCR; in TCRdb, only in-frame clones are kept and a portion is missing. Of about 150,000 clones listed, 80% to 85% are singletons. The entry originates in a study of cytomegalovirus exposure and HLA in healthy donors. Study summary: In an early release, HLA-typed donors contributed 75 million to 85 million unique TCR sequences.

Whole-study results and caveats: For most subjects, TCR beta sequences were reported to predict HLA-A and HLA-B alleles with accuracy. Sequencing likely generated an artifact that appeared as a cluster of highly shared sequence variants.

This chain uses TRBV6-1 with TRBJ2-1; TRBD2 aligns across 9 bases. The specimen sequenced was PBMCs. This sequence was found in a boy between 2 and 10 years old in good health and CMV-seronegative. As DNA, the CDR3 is TGTGCCAGCAGTGAAGAAGCGGGGGGCTCCTACAATGAGCAGTTCTTC. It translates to CASSEEAGGSYNEQFF.